These 18 T cell receptor beta chains came from one sample sequenced in a study of blood T cell repertoires in COVID-19. Sequencing was performed with immunoSEQ multiplex PCR; in TCRdb, only in-frame clones are kept and a portion is missing. Here the sample spans approximately 220,000 clones, 86% being singletons. The sequenced material came from PBMCs or T cells enriched from blood (not recorded which). The receptor set was obtained from a woman between 25 and 40 years old who had been exposed to COVID-19.

This chain joins TRBV5-1 and TRBJ2-5; TRBD2 matches at 13 bases. The germline gives CDR1 SGHRS, CDR2 YFSETQ. V was clipped by 3 bases and J by 4 bases; unmatched bases: 21. This CDR3 is 21 amino acids long. Here the CDR3 reads CASSSPARAGTSGGARETQYF. The CDR3 DNA follows: TGCGCCAGCAGCTCGCCAGCTCGGGCGGGTACTAGCGGGGGGGCAAGAGAGACCCAGTACTTC.

The genes are TRBV28 and TRBJ1-1, with D perhaps matching TRBD1 (6 bases). V lost 2 bases and J 0 bases, leaving 10 bases between the germline ends. CDR1 and CDR2 (germline): MDHEN, SYDVKM. The CDR3 spans 15 residues. CDR3 protein: CASSLQGLVNTEAFF. CDR3 nucleotides: TGTGCCAGCAGTTTACAGGGGCTCGTGAACACTGAAGCTTTCTTT.

This clone was seen only once. The chain carries TRBV11-2 and TRBJ1-5, with 7 bases identical to TRBD1. Germline V gene sequence: CDR1 SGHAT, CDR2 FQNNGV. The CDR3 extends over 14 amino acids. With V trimmed by 5 bases and J by 2 bases, 3 bases remained unmatched. The CDR3 is CASSPTGRNQPQHF. The CDR3, as DNA: TGTGCCAGCAGCCCGACAGGGCGCAATCAGCCCCAGCATTTT.

CDR3 amino acids: CASSVTGVGNQPQHF. In DNA, the CDR3 is TGTGCCAGCAGCGTAACAGGGGTGGGCAATCAGCCCCAGCATTTT. The V gene is TRBV6-5, the J gene TRBJ1-5; 7 bases align to TRBD1. V was pared by 6 bases and J by 2 bases, with 7 bases of the junction left unmatched. The CDR3 extends over 15 amino acids. Germline-derived CDR1 and CDR2 are MNHEY and SVGAGI.

This sequence joins TRBV28 and TRBJ1-1, with TRBD1 matching 11 bases. V shed 7 bases, J shed 4 bases, and the junction held 8 bases outside the gene matches. CDR1 and CDR2 (germline): MDHEN, SYDVKM. CDR3 length: 15 residues. CDR3 protein: CASTTWGTGGTEAFF. The CDR3 DNA sequence: TGTGCCAGCACCACTTGGGGGACAGGGGGCACTGAAGCTTTCTTT.

This chain links TRBV29-1 with TRBJ1-2; the D gene is possibly TRBD1 (5 bases). CDR1 SQVTM and CDR2 ANQGSEA come from the germline V gene. Trimming pared 6 bases from V and 8 bases from J, leaving 19 bases between. This CDR3 has 13 amino acids. The CDR3 sequence is CSVTPGEVQGYTF. CDR3 nucleotides: TGCAGCGTGACCCCGGGGGAGGTTCAGGGCTACACCTTC.

This chain connects TRBV5-6 to TRBJ1-1; D might be TRBD1 (5 bases). The germline V gene encodes CDR1 SGHDT and CDR2 YYEEEE. The length of the CDR3 is 15 residues. Trimming cost V 1 base and J 4 bases, with 14 bases left between them. CDR3 region: CASSLRGLGSTEAFF. The CDR3 DNA follows: TGTGCCAGCAGCTTGCGGGGACTAGGGTCCACTGAAGCTTTCTTT.

The chain has TRBV6-5 and TRBJ2-7, with 7 bases aligning to TRBD2. Looked up from germline, CDR1 is MNHEY and CDR2 is SVGAGI. V gave up 2 bases and J gave up 2 bases; unmatched junction bases: 3. This CDR3 has 14 residues. CDR3 protein: CASSYGRGPYEQYF. The CDR3 DNA sequence: TGTGCCAGCAGTTACGGGAGGGGACCCTACGAGCAGTACTTC.

This rearrangement joins TRBV9 to TRBJ2-5; 8 bases align to TRBD2. Germline V gene data show CDR1 as SGDLS and CDR2 as YYNGEE. The CDR3 runs to 16 residues. J was trimmed by 2 bases and V by 0 bases; bases with no gene match: 6. The CDR3 bases are TGTGCCAGCAGCGTAGAGAGCGGGGGAAGTCAAGAGACCCAGTACTTC. Its translation: CASSVESGGSQETQYF. Full variable domain (missing parts from reference TRBV9 and TRBJ2-5): DSGVTQTPKHLITATGQRVTLRCSPRSGDLSVYWYQQSLDQGLQFLIQYYNGEERAKGNILERFSAQQFPDLHSELNLSSLELGDSALYFCASSVESGGSQETQYFGPGTRLLVL.

The chain has TRBV7-9 and TRBJ1-6, with D unclear. This CDR3 has 12 amino acids. The V end lost 0 bases, the J end lost 14 bases, and 8 bases lay between the germline ends. The germline CDR1 and CDR2 sequences are SEHNR and FQNEAQ (reference sequence). The chain's CDR3 is CASSLAPASLHF. As DNA, the CDR3 is TGTGCCAGCAGCTTAGCCCCCGCGTCCCTCCACTTT.

The chain has TRBV24-1 and TRBJ2-1, with 9 bases that match TRBD1. V lost 5 bases and J lost 7; bases outside the gene matches: 14. In germline, CDR1 is KGHDR, CDR2 SFDVKD. The CDR3 consists of 17 residues. The CDR3 nucleotides are TGTGCCACCAGTGGTTCAAAACCGGGACAGGGTCTTAATGAGCAGTTCTTC. Its translation is CATSGSKPGQGLNEQFF.

V is TRBV5-1 and J is TRBJ1-1, with a possible D match to TRBD1 (5 bases). Germline values: CDR1 SGHRS, CDR2 YFSETQ. The CDR3 loop spans 11 amino acids. Trimming left V 4 bases short and J 11 bases short, with 12 bases between. CDR3 amino acids: CASSAGHRAFF. CDR3 nucleotide sequence: TGCGCCAGCAGCGCCGGACACCGTGCTTTCTTT.

The chain couples TRBV2 to TRBJ2-7, with D possibly matching TRBD2 (6 bases). From germline, CDR1 is SNHLY and CDR2 FYNNEI. This CDR3 region has 18 residues. Trimming cost V 5 bases and J 6 bases, with 29 bases left between them. DNA of the CDR3: TGTGCCAGCAGTTGGCCCCGGGTTGGGACTCGCTCCTGGGGCGAGCAGTACTTC. This codes for CASSWPRVGTRSWGEQYF.

J is TRBJ1-5 and V is TRBV11-2; TRBD1 is a possible D gene (5 bases). Trimming cost V 8 bases and J 0 bases, with 17 bases left between them. This CDR3 is 16 amino acids long. Germline loops: CDR1 SGHAT, CDR2 FQNNGV. CDR3 in DNA: TGTGCCAGCGCCCATCGGGGGGGGGATAGCAATCAGCCCCAGCATTTT. This codes for CASAHRGGDSNQPQHF. Full variable domain (rest looked up from reference TRBV11-2 and TRBJ1-5): EAGVAQSPRYKIIEKRQSVAFWCNPISGHATLYWYQQILGQGPKLLIQFQNNGVVDDSQLPKDRFSAERLKGVDSTLKIQPAKLEDSAVYLCASAHRGGDSNQPQHFGDGTRLSIL.

CDR3 sequence reads: CASSYGLGKQYF. For the CDR3, the DNA is TGTGCCAGCAGTTACGGTCTCGGGAAGCAGTACTTC. The chain couples TRBV6-6 to TRBJ2-7; perhaps TRBD2 as D (5 bases). CDR3 length equals 12 residues. Trimming stripped 2 bases from V and 8 bases from J, with 10 bases between. CDR1 MNHNY and CDR2 SVGAGI come from the germline V gene (reference sequence).

V usage is TRBV2 and J usage is TRBJ1-1; 7 positions agree with TRBD1. CDR3 length: 15 residues. Trimming took 1 base from V and 1 from J; bases not matched to a gene: 3. The germline V gene has CDR1 SNHLY and CDR2 FYNNEI. In nucleotides, the CDR3 is TGTGCCAGCAGTGAAGGGGGACAGAGGAACACTGAAGCTTTCTTT. It encodes CASSEGGQRNTEAFF.

V is TRBV4-1 and J is TRBJ1-4; unclear D gene. Trimming stripped 0 bases from V and 11 bases from J, with 28 bases between. Germline V gene lookup returns CDR1 MGHRA and CDR2 YSYEKL. The CDR3 has 19 amino acids. CDR3 DNA: TGCGCCAGCAGCCAAGATCTCGGGCGTCCGGATCGAATAAGAGGGAAACTGTTTTTT. This gives the protein CASSQDLGRPDRIRGKLFF.

This clone has at least ten counts. The rearrangement uses TRBV3-1 (or the pseudogene TRBV3-2) and TRBJ2-3; 9 nucleotides align to TRBD2. Germline assignment: CDR1 LGHDT and CDR2 YNNKEL (reference sequence). Trimming removed 1 base from V and 5 bases from J; junction bases left unmatched: 7. This CDR3 is 16 amino acids long. CDR3: CASSQARLADRDTQYF. The DNA of the CDR3 is TGTGCCAGCAGCCAAGCCAGACTAGCGGATAGAGATACGCAGTATTTT.